This TCR beta chain came from a study of T cell responses to AZD1222 COVID-19 vaccine. The study pooled second doses at about 4 or about 12 weeks. CDR1 is SGHTA, CDR2 FQGTGA, per germline. This CDR3 spans 16 amino acids. Trimming removed 5 bases from V and 5 bases from J; junction bases left unmatched: 7. Data came from immunoSEQ multiplex PCR; TCRdb stores just in-frame clones and leaves some out. The sample yields about 200,000 clones, roughly 90% seen once. Sample: peripheral blood, taken 28 days after the second AZD1222 dose. The gene calls are TRBV7-3 and TRBJ2-1, with 12 bases fitting TRBD2. The TCR sequence derives from an adult who received the AZD1222 COVID-19 vaccine. CDR3 loop: CASSGGTSGLHNEQFF. CDR3 DNA sequence: TGTGCCAGCAGCGGGGGGACTAGCGGGCTCCACAATGAGCAGTTCTTC.